Listed below are T cell receptor beta chains from one sample, sequenced in a study of identical twins. TCRdb re-derived calls from the 5' RACE reads in MiXCR, one entry per CDR3 protein. In the table there are some 460,000 distinct CDR3 sequences, 14% of which are singletons. The data were also submitted as part of a second study, on yellow fever vaccine responses in identical twins.

Sequenced: CD4+ T cells sorted from blood. These receptors were taken from a woman between 18 and 30 years old in good health. Both conserved end residues are part of each CDR3. D genes are given only for firm matches. Where a row states a size, it is once, few, many or the class of an expanded clone; other rows omit it.

>TRBJ1-3|TRBV6-5|-|-|15
CASSYLGSSGNTIYF
TGTGCCAGCAGTTACCTAGGTAGCTCTGGAAACACCATATATTTT
>TRBJ2-5|TRBV25-1|TRBD2|few|13
CASRRLAGETQYF
TGTGCCAGCAGGCGACTAGCGGGAGAGACCCAGTACTTC
>TRBJ2-7|TRBV7-2|TRBD2|few|15
CASSLSGRKGYEQYF
TGTGCCAGCAGCCTAAGCGGGAGGAAGGGGTACGAGCAGTACTTC
>TRBJ2-7|TRBV28|TRBD1|-|15
CASPLWGTGLGEQYF
TGTGCCAGCCCCCTATGGGGGACAGGTTTGGGGGAGCAGTACTTC
>TRBJ2-4|TRBV5-1|TRBD2|few|16
CASSLELAGVKNIQYF
TGCGCCAGCAGCTTGGAGCTAGCGGGAGTTAAAAACATTCAGTACTTC
>TRBJ1-6|TRBV3-1|TRBD1|many|16
CASSQGTTGRNSPLHF
TGTGCCAGCAGCCAAGGGACGACAGGGAGAAATTCACCCCTCCACTTT
>TRBJ2-1|TRBV5-1|-|many|14
CASSSGQGSNEQFF
TGCGCCAGCAGCTCCGGGCAGGGCAGCAATGAGCAGTTCTTC
>TRBJ2-7|TRBV27|-|-|15
CASSFPVGRYYEQYF
TGTGCCAGCAGTTTTCCGGTCGGACGGTACTACGAGCAGTACTTC
>TRBJ1-2|TRBV12-3/TRBV12-4|-|few|12
CASSHGDYGYTF
TGTGCCAGCAGCCACGGGGACTATGGCTACACCTTC
>TRBJ2-3|TRBV7-2|-|-|15
CASSLVVGRSDTQYF
TGTGCCAGCAGCTTAGTCGTGGGGAGAAGTGATACGCAGTATTTT
>TRBJ2-5|TRBV9|-|-|13
CASSRTVRETQYF
TGTGCCAGCAGCCGGACGGTGCGGGAGACCCAGTACTTC
>TRBJ2-7|TRBV6-6|TRBD2|few|12
CAAWGTSYEQYF
TGTGCCGCATGGGGGACTAGCTACGAGCAGTACTTC
>TRBJ2-3|TRBV6-5|TRBD2|-|17
CASSYLALSGSPDTQYF
TGTGCCAGCAGTTACTTAGCACTTAGCGGGAGTCCAGATACGCAGTATTTT
>TRBJ2-1|TRBV9|-|-|13
CASSVVLDDEQFF
TGTGCCAGCAGCGTAGTTTTAGACGATGAGCAGTTCTTC
>TRBJ1-4|TRBV6-6|-|few|12
CASRTLNEKLFF
TGTGCCAGCAGGACACTGAATGAAAAACTGTTTTTT
>TRBJ2-3|TRBV3-1|-|-|15
CASSQGPSHGDTQYF
TGTGCCAGCAGCCAAGGACCTTCCCACGGGGATACGCAGTATTTT
>TRBJ2-3|TRBV4-3|TRBD2|many|17
CASSQERAGGRTDTQYF
TGCGCCAGCAGCCAAGAAAGGGCGGGAGGGCGCACAGATACGCAGTATTTT
>TRBJ2-1|TRBV25-1|-|-|16
CASSEHAGAFYNEQFF
TGTGCCAGCAGTGAACACGCAGGGGCCTTCTACAATGAGCAGTTCTTC
>TRBJ2-1|TRBV15|-|many|14
CATSRAEGYNEQFF
TGTGCCACCAGCAGAGCTGAGGGGTACAATGAGCAGTTCTTC
>TRBJ1-1|TRBV28|-|-|12
CASSLLHLEAFF
TGTGCCAGCAGTTTATTACACCTAGAAGCTTTCTTT
>TRBJ2-7|TRBV10-1|TRBD1|-|15
CASSEAGQGSYEQYF
TGCGCCAGCAGTGAGGCTGGACAGGGATCCTACGAGCAGTACTTC
>TRBJ2-2|TRBV6-1|TRBD2|few|15
CASRATSGGTGELFF
TGTGCCAGCAGGGCGACTAGCGGGGGCACCGGGGAGCTGTTTTTT
>TRBJ2-1|TRBV7-2|TRBD2|few|16
CASKLDRTSKNNEQFF
TGTGCCAGCAAACTTGACCGGACTAGCAAAAACAATGAGCAGTTCTTC
>TRBJ1-2|TRBV6-5|TRBD1|-|15
CASSYSPTGDYGYTF
TGTGCCAGCAGTTACTCTCCGACAGGGGACTACGGCTACACCTTC
>TRBJ1-5|TRBV29-1|-|many|13
CSVEEGSNQPQHF
TGCAGCGTTGAAGAGGGGAGCAATCAGCCCCAGCATTTT
>TRBJ1-1|TRBV12-3/TRBV12-4|-|many|11
CASSLAAEAFF
TGTGCCAGCAGTTTGGCGGCCGAAGCTTTCTTT
>TRBJ2-3|TRBV20-1|TRBD2|few|15
CSARDYSGRADTQYF
TGCAGTGCTAGAGATTACAGCGGGAGAGCAGATACGCAGTATTTT
>TRBJ2-1|TRBV6-2/TRBV6-3|-|few|16
CASRDPGGGPYNEQFF
TGTGCCAGCAGAGACCCAGGGGGGGGCCCCTACAATGAGCAGTTCTTC
>TRBJ2-1|TRBV28|-|-|15
CASSPRLGAIPEQFF
TGTGCCAGCAGTCCGAGACTAGGGGCGATACCCGAGCAGTTCTTC
>TRBJ2-5|TRBV5-1|TRBD2|-|17
CASSPGTAGGILETQYF
TGCGCCAGCAGCCCGGGCACAGCGGGAGGTATATTGGAGACCCAGTACTTC
>TRBJ2-1|TRBV5-1|TRBD2|-|16
CASSSGGIHSYNEQFF
TGCGCCAGCAGCAGCGGGGGGATCCACTCCTACAATGAGCAGTTCTTC
>TRBJ2-5|TRBV29-1|TRBD1|many|14
CSVEGQDKQETQYF
TGCAGCGTGGAGGGACAGGACAAACAAGAGACCCAGTACTTC
>TRBJ1-5|TRBV27|-|-|14
CASSLQALGQPQHF
TGTGCCAGCAGTTTACAGGCCCTGGGTCAGCCCCAGCATTTT
>TRBJ2-4|TRBV25-1|-|few|18
CASSAQLPGYRAKNIQYF
TGTGCCAGCAGTGCCCAACTTCCGGGTTATAGGGCCAAAAACATTCAGTACTTC
>TRBJ2-7|TRBV7-9|-|few|11
CASSYQDVKYF
TGTGCCAGCAGCTACCAGGACGTGAAGTACTTC
>TRBJ2-7|TRBV28|-|-|17
CASPPPRGWGSDYEQYF
TGTGCCAGCCCGCCCCCAAGAGGATGGGGGAGTGACTACGAGCAGTACTTC
>TRBJ2-3|TRBV5-5|-|few|14
CASSLAPNLNTQYF
TGTGCCAGCAGCTTGGCACCCAACCTTAATACGCAGTATTTT
>TRBJ2-3|TRBV6-2/TRBV6-3|-|few|13
CASTSLRTDTQYF
TGTGCCAGCACTAGCCTGCGCACAGATACGCAGTATTTT
>TRBJ2-6|TRBV18|TRBD1|-|15
CASSGTGAGANVLTF
TGTGCCAGCTCAGGGACAGGGGCTGGGGCCAACGTCCTGACTTTC
>TRBJ2-7|TRBV20-1|TRBD2|-|14
CSARGGGTSYEQYF
TGCAGTGCTAGAGGGGGGGGAACCTCCTACGAGCAGTACTTC
>TRBJ2-7|TRBV6-2/TRBV6-3|TRBD2|few|16
CASRGRTSGRHYEQYF
TGTGCCAGCAGAGGTCGGACTAGCGGGAGGCACTACGAGCAGTACTTC
>TRBJ2-2|TRBV4-3|TRBD2|-|16
CASSPQTGGFTGELFF
TGCGCCAGCAGCCCCCAGACGGGAGGATTCACCGGGGAGCTGTTTTTT
>TRBJ1-6|TRBV7-6|TRBD1|-|16
CASSSNAGQGVSPLHF
TGTGCCAGCAGCTCAAACGCGGGACAGGGAGTGTCACCCCTCCACTTT
>TRBJ2-3|TRBV20-1|TRBD2|few|18
CSAPGLAGSLKRTDTQYF
TGCAGTGCTCCTGGACTAGCGGGATCCCTCAAGCGCACAGATACGCAGTATTTT
>TRBJ2-7|TRBV28|TRBD1|-|15
CASGLMRGQGTEQYF
TGTGCCAGCGGCCTGATGCGGGGACAGGGGACCGAGCAGTACTTC